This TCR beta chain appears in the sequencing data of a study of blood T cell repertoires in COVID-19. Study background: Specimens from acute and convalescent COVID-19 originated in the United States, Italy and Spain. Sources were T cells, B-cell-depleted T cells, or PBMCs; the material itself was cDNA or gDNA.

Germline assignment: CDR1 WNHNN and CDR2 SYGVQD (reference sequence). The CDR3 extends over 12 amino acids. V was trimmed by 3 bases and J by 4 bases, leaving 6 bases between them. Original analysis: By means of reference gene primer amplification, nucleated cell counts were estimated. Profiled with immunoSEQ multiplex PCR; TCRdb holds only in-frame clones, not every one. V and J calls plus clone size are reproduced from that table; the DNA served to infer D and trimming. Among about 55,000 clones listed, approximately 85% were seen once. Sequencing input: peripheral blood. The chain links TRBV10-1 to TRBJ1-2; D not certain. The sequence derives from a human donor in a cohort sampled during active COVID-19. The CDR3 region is CASSDVLYGYTF. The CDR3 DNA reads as TGCGCCAGCAGTGATGTCCTCTATGGCTACACCTTC.